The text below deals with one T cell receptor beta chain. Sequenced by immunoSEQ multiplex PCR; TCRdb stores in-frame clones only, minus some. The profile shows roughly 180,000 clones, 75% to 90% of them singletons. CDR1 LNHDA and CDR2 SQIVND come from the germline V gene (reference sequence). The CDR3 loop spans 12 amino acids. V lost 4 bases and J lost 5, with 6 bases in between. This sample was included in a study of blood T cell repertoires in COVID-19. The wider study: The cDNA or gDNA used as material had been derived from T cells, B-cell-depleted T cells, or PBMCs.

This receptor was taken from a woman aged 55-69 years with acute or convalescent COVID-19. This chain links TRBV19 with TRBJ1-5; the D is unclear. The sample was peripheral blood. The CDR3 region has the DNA TGTGCCAGTAGTAACCTAGATCAGCCCCAGCATTTT. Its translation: CASSNLDQPQHF.